These T cell receptor beta chains were read from a single sample in a study of blood T cell repertoires in COVID-19. TCRdb keeps only in-frame clones here, not all; method: immunoSEQ multiplex PCR. The table shows 200,000 to 250,000 clones, with approximately 90% occurring only once. Sequencing was performed on peripheral blood. The source is a woman in her thirties or forties with acute or convalescent COVID-19. The CDR3 runs from the conserved cysteine through the conserved F or W. A D gene is named only where the DNA matches it firmly. Clone size is given for some rows only: seen once, a few or many times, or a class if the clone is expanded.

j_call v_call clone_size cdr3_length d_call cdr3_nt cdr3_aa
TRBJ1-2 TRBV2 - 13 - TGTGCCAGCAGTAAGAGAAACAGGGATGGCTACACCTTC CASSKRNRDGYTF
TRBJ1-2 TRBV2 - 15 TRBD1 TGTGCCAGCAGACCTATATTGGGACAGTACTATGGCTACACCTTC CASRPILGQYYGYTF
TRBJ2-2 TRBV4-2 - 15 - TGTGCCAGCAGCCAAGATCCCCTGAACACCGGGGAGCTGTTTTTT CASSQDPLNTGELFF
TRBJ1-1 TRBV5-6 - 14 TRBD1 TGTGCCAGCAGCTTAACCGGGACAGGAGCGAAAGCTTTCTTT CASSLTGTGAKAFF
TRBJ1-3 TRBV11-2 - 13 - TGTGCCAGCAGCACCCGGACAGGAAACACCATATATTTT CASSTRTGNTIYF
TRBJ1-6 TRBV2 - 13 - TGTGCCATCGCCTCAGGGCTCCATTCACCCCTCCACTTT CAIASGLHSPLHF
TRBJ1-2 TRBV12-3/TRBV12-4 - 13 - TGTGCCAGCAGTTTGGCCGGGAGCTATGGCTACACCTTC CASSLAGSYGYTF
TRBJ2-3 TRBV5-1 - 17 TRBD1 TGCGCCAGCAGCTTCCGGACAGGGGGCCTCCTCACAGATACGCAGTATTTT CASSFRTGGLLTDTQYF
TRBJ1-2 TRBV9 - 13 TRBD1 TGTGCCAGCAGCGTATCGACAGGGAATGGCTACACCTTC CASSVSTGNGYTF
TRBJ2-1 TRBV1 - 19 - TGCACCAGCAGCGGGTTGCTAGCGCGGTCACTTAGCTCCTACAATGAGCAGTTCTTC CTSSGLLARSLSSYNEQFF
TRBJ2-5 TRBV19 once 17 TRBD2 TGTGCCAGTAGTAAACCCCGACTAGCGGGGGGCCCCGAGACCCAGTACTTC CASSKPRLAGGPETQYF
TRBJ1-1 TRBV2 - 12 - TGTGCCAGCAGTGTCTTGTACACTGAAGCTTTCTTT CASSVLYTEAFF
TRBJ1-1 TRBV7-3 - 14 - TGTGCCAGCAGCTTGGTGGAGTCGGGCACTGAAGCTTTCTTT CASSLVESGTEAFF